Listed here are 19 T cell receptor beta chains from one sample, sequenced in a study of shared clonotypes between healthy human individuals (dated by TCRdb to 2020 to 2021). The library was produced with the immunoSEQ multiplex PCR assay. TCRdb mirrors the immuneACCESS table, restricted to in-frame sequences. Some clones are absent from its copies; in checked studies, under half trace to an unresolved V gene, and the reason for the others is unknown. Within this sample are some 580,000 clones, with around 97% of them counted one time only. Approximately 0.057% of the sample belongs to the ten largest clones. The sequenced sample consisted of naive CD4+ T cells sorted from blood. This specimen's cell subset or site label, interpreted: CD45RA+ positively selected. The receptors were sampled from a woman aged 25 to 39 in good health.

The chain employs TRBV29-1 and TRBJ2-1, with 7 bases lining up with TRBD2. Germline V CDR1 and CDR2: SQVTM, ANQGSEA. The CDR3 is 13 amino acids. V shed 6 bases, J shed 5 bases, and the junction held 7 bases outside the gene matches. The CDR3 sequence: CSVRAGENNEQFF. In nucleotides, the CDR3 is TGCAGCGTGCGGGCGGGGGAAAACAATGAGCAGTTCTTC.

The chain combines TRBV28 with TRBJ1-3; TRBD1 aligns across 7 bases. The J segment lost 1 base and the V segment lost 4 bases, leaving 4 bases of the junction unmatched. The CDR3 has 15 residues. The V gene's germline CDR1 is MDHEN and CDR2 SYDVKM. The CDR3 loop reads CASSWDSYSGNTIYF. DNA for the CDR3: TGTGCCAGCAGTTGGGACAGTTATTCTGGAAACACCATATATTTT.

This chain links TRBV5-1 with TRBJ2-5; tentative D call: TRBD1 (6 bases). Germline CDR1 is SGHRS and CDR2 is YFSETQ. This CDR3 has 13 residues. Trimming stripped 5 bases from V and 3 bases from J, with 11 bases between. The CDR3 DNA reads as TGCGCCAGCAGTGGGGCAGGGGAAGAGACCCAGTACTTC. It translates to CASSGAGEETQYF.

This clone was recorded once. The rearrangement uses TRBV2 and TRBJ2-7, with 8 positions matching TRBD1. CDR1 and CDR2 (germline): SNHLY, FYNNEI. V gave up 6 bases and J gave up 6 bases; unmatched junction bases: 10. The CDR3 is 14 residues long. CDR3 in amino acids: CASSRQGSVSEQYF. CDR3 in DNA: TGTGCCAGCAGCCGACAGGGGTCGGTGAGCGAGCAGTACTTC.

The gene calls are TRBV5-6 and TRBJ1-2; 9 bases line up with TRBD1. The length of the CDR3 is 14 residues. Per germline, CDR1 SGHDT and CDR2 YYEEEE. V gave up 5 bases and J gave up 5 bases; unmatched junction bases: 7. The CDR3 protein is CASRYRDRAYGYTF. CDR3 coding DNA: TGTGCCAGCAGATACCGGGACAGGGCTTATGGCTACACCTTC.

CDR3 residues: CASISPGLENIQYF. The CDR3 DNA sequence: TGTGCCAGCATCTCACCGGGACTAGAAAACATTCAGTACTTC. V gene TRBV28 combines with J gene TRBJ2-4; 8 bases map to TRBD2. V gave up 7 bases and J gave up 5 bases; unmatched junction bases: 7. The CDR3 totals 14 residues. Germline-derived CDR1 and CDR2 are MDHEN and SYDVKM.

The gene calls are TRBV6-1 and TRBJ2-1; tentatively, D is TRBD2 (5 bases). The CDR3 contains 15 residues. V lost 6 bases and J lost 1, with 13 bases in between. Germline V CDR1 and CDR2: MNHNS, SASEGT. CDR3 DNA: TGTGCCAGCAGGGGTGCGAGGGAATCCTACAATGAGCAGTTCTTC. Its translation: CASRGARESYNEQFF.

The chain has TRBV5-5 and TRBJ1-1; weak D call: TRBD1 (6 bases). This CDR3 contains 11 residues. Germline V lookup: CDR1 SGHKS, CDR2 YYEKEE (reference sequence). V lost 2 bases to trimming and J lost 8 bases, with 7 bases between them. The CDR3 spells CASSFGQEAFF. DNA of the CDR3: TGTGCCAGCAGCTTCGGACAGGAAGCTTTCTTT.

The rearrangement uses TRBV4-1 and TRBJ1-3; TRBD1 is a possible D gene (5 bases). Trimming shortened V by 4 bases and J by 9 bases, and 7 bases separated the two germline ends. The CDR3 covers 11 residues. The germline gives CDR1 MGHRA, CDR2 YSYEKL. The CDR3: CASSRGGTIYF. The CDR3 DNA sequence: TGCGCCAGCAGCCGTGGGGGCACCATATATTTT.

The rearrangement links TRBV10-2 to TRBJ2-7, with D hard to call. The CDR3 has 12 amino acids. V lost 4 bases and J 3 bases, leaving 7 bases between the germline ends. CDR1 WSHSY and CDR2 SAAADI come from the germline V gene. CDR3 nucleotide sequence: TGCGCCAGCAGTGTTCTCATCTACGAGCAGTACTTC. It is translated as CASSVLIYEQYF.

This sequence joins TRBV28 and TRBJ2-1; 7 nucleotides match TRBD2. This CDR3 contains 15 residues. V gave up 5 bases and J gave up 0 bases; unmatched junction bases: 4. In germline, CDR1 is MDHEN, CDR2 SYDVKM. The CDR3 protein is CASSPGEGSYNEQFF. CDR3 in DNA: TGTGCCAGCAGTCCCGGGGAGGGCTCCTACAATGAGCAGTTCTTC.

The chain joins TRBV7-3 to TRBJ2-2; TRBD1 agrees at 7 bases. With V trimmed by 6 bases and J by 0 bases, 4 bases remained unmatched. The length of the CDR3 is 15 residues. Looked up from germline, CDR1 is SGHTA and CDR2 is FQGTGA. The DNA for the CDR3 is TGTGCCAGCAGTGTCGACAGGGCGAACACCGGGGAGCTGTTTTTT. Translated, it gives CASSVDRANTGELFF.

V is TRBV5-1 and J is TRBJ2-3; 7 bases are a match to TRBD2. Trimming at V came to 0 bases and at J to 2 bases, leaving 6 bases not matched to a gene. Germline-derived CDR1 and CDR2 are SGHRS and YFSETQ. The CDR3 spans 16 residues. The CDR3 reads CASSLGLAVSTDTQYF. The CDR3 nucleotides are TGCGCCAGCAGCTTGGGGCTAGCGGTCTCCACAGATACGCAGTATTTT. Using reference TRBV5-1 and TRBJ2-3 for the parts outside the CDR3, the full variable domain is KAGVTQTPRYLIKTRGQQVTLSCSPISGHRSVSWYQQTPGQGLQFLFEYFSETQRNKGNFPGRFSGRQFSNSRSEMNVSTLELGDSALYLCASSLGLAVSTDTQYFGPGTRLTVL.

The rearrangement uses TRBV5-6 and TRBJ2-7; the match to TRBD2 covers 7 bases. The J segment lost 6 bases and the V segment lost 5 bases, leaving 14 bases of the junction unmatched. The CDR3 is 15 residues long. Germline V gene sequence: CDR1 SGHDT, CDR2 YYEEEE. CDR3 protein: CASSITGTTLGEQYF. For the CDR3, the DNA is TGTGCCAGCAGTATTACCGGGACTACACTTGGCGAGCAGTACTTC.

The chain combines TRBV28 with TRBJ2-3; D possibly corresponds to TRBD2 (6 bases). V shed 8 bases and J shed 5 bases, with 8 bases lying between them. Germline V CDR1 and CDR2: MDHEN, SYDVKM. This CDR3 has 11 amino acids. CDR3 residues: CASPRGDTQYF. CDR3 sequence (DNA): TGTGCCAGCCCGCGGGGAGATACGCAGTATTTT.

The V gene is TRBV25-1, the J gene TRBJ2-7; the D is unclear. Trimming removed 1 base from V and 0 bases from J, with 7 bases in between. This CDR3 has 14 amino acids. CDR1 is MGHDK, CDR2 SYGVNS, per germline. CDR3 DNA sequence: TGTGCCAGCAGTGAATTGAGGTCCTCCTACGAGCAGTACTTC. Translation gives CASSELRSSYEQYF.

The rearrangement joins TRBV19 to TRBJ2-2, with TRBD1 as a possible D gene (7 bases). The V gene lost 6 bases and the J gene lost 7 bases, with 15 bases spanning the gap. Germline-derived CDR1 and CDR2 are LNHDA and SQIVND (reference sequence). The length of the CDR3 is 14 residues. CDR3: CASRDYRGHGELFF. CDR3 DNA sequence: TGTGCCAGTAGGGACTACAGGGGCCACGGGGAGCTGTTTTTT.

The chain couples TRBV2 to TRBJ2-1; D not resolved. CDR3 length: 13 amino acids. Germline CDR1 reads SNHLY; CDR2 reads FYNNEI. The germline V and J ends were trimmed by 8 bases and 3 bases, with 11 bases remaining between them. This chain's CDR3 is CASPEPFYNEQFF. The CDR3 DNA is TGTGCCAGCCCTGAGCCCTTCTACAATGAGCAGTTCTTC. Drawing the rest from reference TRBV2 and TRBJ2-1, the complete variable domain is EPEVTQTPSHQVTQMGQEVILRCVPISNHLYFYWYRQILGQKVEFLVSFYNNEISEKSEIFDDQFSVERPDGSNFTLKIRSTKLEDSAMYFCASPEPFYNEQFFGPGTRLTVL.

The DNA of the CDR3 is TGCGCCAGCAACTCGGACGCCGGGTCTGAGACCCAGTACTTC. Translating it yields CASNSDAGSETQYF. V and J are TRBV5-1 and TRBJ2-5; D ambiguous. V lost 6 bases to trimming and J lost 5 bases, with 17 bases between them. The CDR3 has 14 amino acids. Germline CDR1 and CDR2: SGHRS and YFSETQ.